The text below deals with one T cell receptor beta chain. Its antigen is not known. Naivety among CD8 cells was defined by CD45RO negativity and positive CCR7 selection, thereby excluding terminally differentiated effector memory CD45RA+ cells. The donors were adults (healthy and HIV-negative) with no recent acute infections or vaccinations. The sample comes from a study of shared clonotypes between healthy human individuals. The wider study: Every donor yielded three CD4 naive, three CD4 memory, two CD8 naive and one CD8 memory plate. Study-wide results and limits: The four-donor shared clonotypes exceeded non-shared clonotypes in generation probability, with non-shared ones scoring lower.

This was a deep-level run. Here immunoSEQ multiplex PCR was the method, and the copy in TCRdb shows in-frame clones only, minus some. The sample includes approximately 810,000 clones, almost 95% of them seen just once. CDR3 length: 16 residues. The germline V gene encodes CDR1 MGHRA and CDR2 YSYEKL. V was clipped by 4 bases and J by 4 bases; unmatched bases: 12. The receptor comes from a man aged 25 to 45 in good health. The V call is TRBV4-1, the J call TRBJ2-7; TRBD2 matches at 8 bases. The specimen was naive CD8+ T cells sorted from blood. CDR3 protein: CASSREAGEYGYEQYF. Written as DNA, the CDR3 is TGCGCCAGCAGCCGAGAAGCGGGAGAATACGGGTACGAGCAGTACTTC.